This TCR beta chain was obtained from a study of shared clonotypes between healthy human individuals. Repertoires were generated with immunoSEQ multiplex PCR, while TCRdb's copy carries only in-frame clones and drops some. Found here are 2.3 million or so clones, 80% to 95% of them singletons; the top ten hold 0.35% to 0.5%. V dropped 0 bases and J dropped 8 bases, with 14 bases sitting between them. Germline assignment: CDR1 MNHEY and CDR2 SVGAGI. The CDR3 sequence is 15 residues long. The clonotype comes from a man aged 18 to 29 in good health. Some clones in this sample may be carry-over from other donors' samples. The gene calls are TRBV6-5 and TRBJ2-1, with a possible D match to TRBD1 (5 bases). The sample was naive CD4+ T cells from PBMCs. The subset: CD45RA+ positively selected. CDR3 region: CASSYSATRVDEQFF. In nucleotides, the CDR3 is TGTGCCAGCAGTTACTCGGCTACCAGGGTCGATGAGCAGTTCTTC.